Below, 14 T cell receptor beta chains from the same sample are listed, as sequenced in a study of cytomegalovirus exposure and HLA in healthy donors. Researchers ran the PCR with 60 Vbeta and 13 Jbeta primers. The data were produced by immunoSEQ multiplex PCR, yet TCRdb's version contains in-frame clones alone and is incomplete. The table lists about 120,000 clones, 80% of them singletons. The source material was PBMCs. Every receptor here comes from a male donor in good health and CMV-seronegative.

The chain links TRBV11-2 to TRBJ1-2; D might be TRBD1 (6 bases). The CDR3 spans 16 residues. V was trimmed by 3 bases and J by 7 bases, leaving 21 bases between them. Germline lookup yields CDR1 SGHAT and CDR2 FQNNGV. In nucleotides, the CDR3 is TGTGCCAGCAGCTTTGGGTTGACGGGACAACGTCTTGGCTACACCTTC. It translates to CASSFGLTGQRLGYTF. Filled out from reference TRBV11-2 and TRBJ1-2, the complete variable domain reads EAGVAQSPRYKIIEKRQSVAFWCNPISGHATLYWYQQILGQGPKLLIQFQNNGVVDDSQLPKDRFSAERLKGVDSTLKIQPAKLEDSAVYLCASSFGLTGQRLGYTFGSGTRLTVV.

By share, this clone counts as medium-sized. This chain connects TRBV15 to TRBJ2-1; TRBD2 matches at 11 bases. The J segment lost 4 bases and the V segment lost 6 bases, leaving 2 bases of the junction unmatched. There are 14 residues in the CDR3. Germline-derived CDR1 and CDR2 are LNHNV and YYDKDF (reference sequence). For the CDR3, the DNA is TGTGCCACCAGGACTAGCGGGGTTTACAATGAGCAGTTCTTC. Translating gives CATRTSGVYNEQFF.

Only a few counts were recorded for this clone. This sequence joins TRBV5-6 and TRBJ2-7, with D maybe TRBD1 (6 bases). The germline gives CDR1 SGHDT, CDR2 YYEEEE. V gave up 4 bases and J gave up 3 bases, with 14 bases separating them. CDR3 length: 14 residues. The CDR3 is CASSRQVSVYEQYF. The CDR3 coding sequence is TGTGCCAGCAGCAGACAGGTCTCTGTCTACGAGCAGTACTTC.

The rearrangement uses TRBV28 and TRBJ1-3; D may be TRBD1 (6 bases). The CDR3 consists of 15 residues. Germline values: CDR1 MDHEN, CDR2 SYDVKM. V lost 5 bases and J 0 bases, leaving 11 bases between the germline ends. The chain's CDR3 is CASSPWTASGNTIYF. The CDR3 DNA is TGTGCCAGCAGTCCCTGGACAGCCTCTGGAAACACCATATATTTT.

This clone was detected only a few times. The V gene is TRBV5-1, the J gene TRBJ2-1; D is perhaps TRBD2 (6 bases). Germline CDR1 SGHRS, CDR2 YFSETQ. CDR3 length equals 13 residues. Between the trimmed V and J ends, which lost 4 bases and 9 bases, there was a span of 14 bases. The CDR3 reads CASSGGTSSEQFF. The CDR3 DNA follows: TGCGCCAGCAGCGGTGGGACTTCGAGTGAGCAGTTCTTC. Supplemented by reference TRBV5-1 and TRBJ2-1, the full variable domain reads KAGVTQTPRYLIKTRGQQVTLSCSPISGHRSVSWYQQTPGQGLQFLFEYFSETQRNKGNFPGRFSGRQFSNSRSEMNVSTLELGDSALYLCASSGGTSSEQFFGPGTRLTVL.

The chain employs TRBV11-2 and TRBJ2-3; D might be TRBD1 (5 bases). This CDR3 is built from 16 residues. Deletions cut 5 bases from V and 3 bases from J, with 18 bases between. Germline V gene lookup returns CDR1 SGHAT and CDR2 FQNNGV. CDR3 amino acids: CASSGQGAGLTDTQYF. CDR3 DNA: TGTGCCAGCAGCGGCCAAGGTGCAGGGTTGACAGATACGCAGTATTTT.

The chain employs TRBV7-8 and TRBJ2-1; 10 nucleotides line up with TRBD1. CDR1 SGHVS and CDR2 FQNEAQ come from the germline V gene. CDR3 length equals 18 residues. The junction had 11 bases not matched to a gene; V was cut back by 2 bases and J by 4 bases. The CDR3: CASSLHPGTGATYNEQFF. The CDR3 bases are TGTGCCAGCAGCTTACACCCCGGGACAGGGGCTACGTACAATGAGCAGTTCTTC.

This clone was detected only a few times. CDR3: CASWVRQDLNTEAFF. In DNA form, the CDR3 reads TGTGCCAGCTGGGTCCGACAGGATTTGAACACTGAAGCTTTCTTT. This chain joins TRBV27 and TRBJ1-1; possibly TRBD1 for D (6 bases). Per germline, CDR1 MNHEY and CDR2 SMNVEV (reference sequence). The CDR3 runs to 15 residues. V was cut by 8 bases and J by 0 bases, with 16 bases left in between.

The J gene is TRBJ2-5, the V gene TRBV6-1, with TRBD1 matching 8 bases. The assigned J gene may be wrong: the sequence end matches TRBJ2-7 better. The CDR3 runs to 14 residues. Germline V CDR1 and CDR2: MNHNS, SASEGT. The CDR3 region has the DNA TGTGCCAGCAGTGAAAGACAGGGGACCTACGAGCAGTACTTC. Encoded protein: CASSERQGTYEQYF.

The CDR3 sequence is CASSVAGLAGDYTDTQYF. The CDR3, as DNA: TGTGCCAGCAGCGTAGCGGGACTAGCGGGAGATTACACAGATACGCAGTATTTT. J is TRBJ2-3 and V is TRBV9, with 14 bases lining up with TRBD2. Germline V lookup: CDR1 SGDLS, CDR2 YYNGEE. V lost 0 bases and J lost 2; bases outside the gene matches: 5. This CDR3 spans 18 amino acids.

The chain recombines TRBV2 with TRBJ2-6; D is perhaps TRBD1 (6 bases). This CDR3 contains 16 residues. Per the germline V gene, CDR1 is SNHLY and CDR2 is FYNNEI. V lost 5 bases, J lost 2 bases, and 13 bases lay in between. CDR3 coding DNA: TGTGCCAGCAGTCCGGGACAACAGCCTGGGGCCAACGTCCTGACTTTC. It codes for CASSPGQQPGANVLTF.

V is TRBV2 and J is TRBJ2-1; a weak D match, TRBD2 (5 bases). V shed 6 bases and J shed 5 bases, with 14 bases lying between them. CDR3 length: 14 residues. The germline V gene has CDR1 SNHLY and CDR2 FYNNEI. CDR3 sequence: CASSKDSTNNEQFF. The CDR3 nucleotides read TGTGCCAGCAGCAAGGACTCTACGAACAATGAGCAGTTCTTC.

This clone was detected once. This sequence joins TRBV6-5 and TRBJ2-7; 8 bases agree with TRBD1. Trimming took 0 bases from V and 9 from J; bases not matched to a gene: 10. Germline CDR1 and CDR2: MNHEY and SVGAGI. The CDR3 spans 15 residues. The CDR3 DNA reads TGTGCCAGCAGTTACTCTGGTAACAGGGGGAAGGGGCAGTACTTC. Translating gives CASSYSGNRGKGQYF.

This chain links TRBV14 with TRBJ2-2; TRBD1 agrees at 7 bases. The CDR3 is 16 residues long. Germline V gene sequence: CDR1 SGHDN, CDR2 FVKESK. V lost 5 bases and J lost 4; bases outside the gene matches: 10. This CDR3 is CASSIRTGVGTGELFF. The CDR3 nucleotides are TGTGCCAGCAGCATACGAACAGGGGTGGGCACCGGGGAGCTGTTTTTT.